This TCR beta chain was sequenced during a study of cytomegalovirus exposure and HLA in healthy donors. In regard to this clone: Its specificity is unknown.

General study points: Rare TCR sequences predominated, though certain public TCRs were found in many donors.

Clones were read by immunoSEQ multiplex PCR, and TCRdb kept only the in-frame ones, dropping some. The sample records some 310,000 clones, roughly 86% being singletons. This CDR3 has 12 amino acids. Germline CDR1 and CDR2: LNHDA and SQIVND (reference sequence). V shed 6 bases and J shed 3 bases, with 8 bases lying between them. The sequence was collected from a man aged 25-45 years in good health and CMV-seronegative. Specimen: PBMCs. The chain uses TRBV19 and TRBJ1-1, with D maybe TRBD1 (5 bases). CDR3 region: CASSRVYTEAFF. The CDR3 coding sequence is TGTGCCAGTAGCAGGGTGTACACTGAAGCTTTCTTT.